Listed here is a single T cell receptor beta chain. This clone was detected many times. Its recognized antigen is unknown. No base quality values were provided; no much bigger clone lies one nucleotide off. Each collaborating institution followed its own protocols to collect whole blood in K2EDTA tubes. For TCRbeta analysis, collaborators shipped samples in one of three forms: frozen whole blood, isolated PBMCs, or DNA extracted from either of those sample types. This sample is drawn from a study of blood T cell repertoires in COVID-19 (dated by TCRdb to about 2020). Regarding the complete study: Samples from collaborators originated in the United States, Italy and Spain and spanned both the acute and convalescent phases of COVID-19. The repertoires were made available in a free public database intended to serve as a resource for research on the immune response to SARS-CoV-2. The sample metadata nearly always contained a de-identified subject ID, COVID-19 status, age in years and sex. The material from the prospective study consisted of cDNA or gDNA derived from T cells, B-cell-depleted T cells, or PBMCs. Deeply sampled blood TCRbeta repertoires from subjects exposed to, actively infected with, or recovered from COVID-19 were included in the dataset. Samples were obtained from the ongoing ImmuneRACE study (first 160 participants) and from over 1,000 subjects provided by 6 global collaborators. Where available, HLA class I and class II types were taken from metadata supplied by the sample provider and were not determined by assay-based typing.

TCRbeta CDR3 regions were amplified from genomic DNA using the immunoSEQ Assay, a bias-controlled multiplex PCR. Turning to the authors' computational methods: The number of nucleated cells in each sample was estimated by amplification of reference gene primers within the assay. Sequence reads were collapsed and filtered to measure the absolute abundance of every unique TCRbeta CDR3 rearrangement. For each sample, productive Simpson clonality was calculated as the square root of Simpson's diversity index across productive rearrangements. The table was pulled from immuneACCESS by TCRdb, which kept in-frame rearrangements only. Such tables lose some clones; where checked, under half of the loss comes from unresolved V genes, and the rest has no known cause. Clone size and V and J calls were adopted from that table, with D and trimming inferred from the DNA. Across this sample there are about 220,000 clones, with around 85% seen only once. The top ten hold around 4.7% of the sample.

General study outcomes and caveats: The quantity of clinical and demographic metadata differed by source and by participant and was supplied without curation.

CDR1 and CDR2, per the germline V gene, are MDHEN and SYDVKM. From the cysteine through the phenylalanine, the CDR3 covers 15 amino acids. Solely the CDR3 DNA is kept, with 45 bases framed from the first base. Trimming accounts for 2 bases at V and 15 bases at J, while the number of junction bases matched to no gene is 12. The specimen sequenced was peripheral blood. The TCR originated in a human donor in a cohort sampled during active COVID-19. The chain joins TRBV28 to TRBJ1-6, with 8 bases in between that match TRBD1. The CDR3 in this case is CASSLTVTGEWLLHF. The bases read TGTGCCAGCAGTTTAACGGTGACAGGGGAGTGGCTCCTCCACTTT.